The T cell receptor (beta chain) described here comes from a study of CD8 T cells in Susac syndrome (dated by TCRdb to between 2017 and 2020). Regarding the study in general: Repertoire sequencing was used to test whether CD8+ T cell activation and differentiation in Susac syndrome was antigen driven. What the study reported, not specific to this receptor: The TCR sequencing and HLA analysis was acknowledged to have included a relatively small number of individuals.

Turning to this clonotype: Its antigen has not been determined. It has no much larger one-base neighbor in the sample; base qualities were not kept.

Peripheral blood CD8+ and CD4+ T cells from healthy donors, Susac syndrome patients and multiple sclerosis patients were profiled using high-throughput TCR beta sequencing. The multiple sclerosis controls were treatment-naive patients who had stable or active relapsing-remitting disease and met the revised McDonald criteria. Bulk CD8+ and CD4+ T cells were purified magnetically by negative isolation, whereas CD8+ TEMRA cells were enriched by FACS. Blood was drawn into EDTA tubes, processed within 24 hours, and PBMCs were isolated by density gradient centrifugation. PBMCs destined for TCR sequencing were cryopreserved in liquid nitrogen and later thawed in a 37 °C water bath. Purity of sorted or isolated CD4+, CD8+ and CD8+ TEMRA cells was at least 90%. V loses 5 bases at its end and J loses 5 bases; junction bases beyond the gene matches: 6. CDR1 and CDR2, looked up from the germline V gene (reference sequence), are LNHDA and SQIVND. The CDR3 numbers 15 residues from cysteine through phenylalanine. Of all the DNA, just the CDR3 is kept, 45 bases in frame from base 1.

RNA was extracted with the RNeasy kit and about 0.45 to 1 ug was reverse transcribed using random hexamers. TCR beta CDR3 regions were amplified with the immunoSEQ multiplex PCR assay covering 54 Vbeta and 13 Jbeta segments. PCR amplification bias was corrected by using a synthetic template baseline for primer optimization and computational correction. As for the original processing: Reads were annotated to V, D and J genes per IMGT and analyzed with immunoSEQ Analyzer, keeping only productive sequences. To calculate clonality, Shannon entropy was normalized by log2 of the number of productive unique sequences and then subtracted from one. For each patient and control, public and private clones were evaluated among the 100 most prevalent clones. Clones were defined as Susac-specific if absent from the healthy and MS cohorts, from around 1,000 published viral clones and from other ImmuneACCESS disease sequences. In-frame beta chains were kept once TCRdb had trimmed the public reads at Q25 with fastp and called clones with MiXCR. Each entry is one CDR3 protein sequence, shown with its most common DNA and genes. TCRdb assigned the V and J calls; the authors' analysis was not used. The sample data list more than 250,000 distinct CDR3 sequences, and roughly 94% of these were observed just once. The ten largest account for less than 0.08% of the sample.

Sequenced material: CD4+ T cells from PBMCs. This sequence was found in a human donor with multiple sclerosis. The rearranged chain carries TRBV19 and TRBJ2-5, with 12 central nucleotides matching TRBD2. The CDR3 loop reads CASSSTSGGKETQYF. The DNA reads TGTGCCAGTAGTTCTACTAGCGGGGGGAAGGAGACCCAGTACTTC. Outside the CDR3, residues come from the reference TRBV19 and TRBJ2-5 proteins, so the full variable domain is: DGGITQSPKYLFRKEGQNVTLSCEQNLNHDAMYWYRQDPGQGLRLIYYSQIVNDFQKGDIAEGYSVSREKKESFPLTVTSAQKNPTAFYLCASSSTSGGKETQYFGPGTRLLVL.